This T cell receptor (beta chain) was recovered during a study of T-cell memory formation after mild COVID-19. In the study overall: Clusters were largely donor specific. Study observations and caveats: Among contracting clones, CD4+ were mainly CM/EM and CD8+ enriched in EMRA. Cross-reactive memory appears to have joined, as suggested by some responding clones showing up in pre-infection memory. Clones that shrank (day 15 to 85) were balanced CD4/CD8, whereas later expanders leaned CD4+.

TCRdb fed the 5' RACE reads into MiXCR, producing one record per CDR3 protein. The table shows around 430,000 distinct CDR3 sequences, with around a sixth occurring only once. Comments on this clonotype: No antigen is known for it.

Germline V lookup: CDR1 SGHAT, CDR2 FQDESV (reference sequence). The CDR3 runs to 13 residues. The junction had 4 bases not matched to a gene; V was cut back by 5 bases and J by 6 bases. The TCR originated in a man younger than 35 who had mild COVID-19 (a few samples of this study predate the infection). Cell type and time point are not known. V is TRBV11-1 and J is TRBJ2-1, with 7 bases identical to TRBD1. Sequencing used PBMCs or a T cell subset sorted from them (not recorded which). This chain's CDR3 is CASSRTGVNEQFF. The CDR3 bases are TGTGCCAGCAGCCGAACAGGGGTCAATGAGCAGTTCTTC.